This T cell receptor (beta chain) comes out of a study of T-cell memory formation after mild COVID-19 (dated by TCRdb to about 2021). Notes on the research overall: Most TCR sequence clusters were specific to one of the two donors. T-cell clones expanding and contracting after mild COVID-19 in two donors were tracked by longitudinal TCRalpha and TCRbeta repertoire sequencing. The cohort comprised two young, previously healthy adult volunteers, one female and one male.

Results and caveats for the whole study, not just this receptor: The second-wave clones that peaked on day 37 were not confirmed to be SARS-CoV-2 specific. Balanced CD4/CD8 phenotypes were observed for clones contracting from day 15 to 85, whereas a bias towards CD4+ was observed for a second wave of clones expanding from day 15 to 37. Only two mild cases were covered in the study, and larger cohorts including severe cases with pre-infection samples were considered necessary. Contracting CD4+ clones were located mainly in the CM and EM memory subsets, whereas CD8+ clones were found to be enriched in EMRA. Some responding clones were detected in pre-infection memory, suggesting pre-existing cross-reactive memory T cells joined the SARS-CoV-2 response.

Ficoll-Paque density gradient centrifugation was used to isolate PBMCs. The CDR3 spans 15 residues, from the cysteine through the phenylalanine. Only the CDR3 part of the read is kept: 45 bases, read in frame from the first base. CDR1 and CDR2 were assigned from the germline V gene as SGHVS and FQNEAQ. For this chain, trimming is 5 bases at the V end and 2 bases at the J end, and the number of junction bases without a gene match is 7. This clonotype has just a few counts. No antigen is known for it. No qualities accompany the bases; no much larger clone lies one base away. TCRdb names Illumina NovaSeq 6000 as the instrument used. cDNA libraries for TCRalpha and TCRbeta were prepared by 5'RACE using constant-segment primers, with sample barcodes and unique molecular identifiers added. RNA was extracted from every sample with Trizol reagent. Library amplification was performed in two PCR steps, and a second sample barcode and Illumina TruSeq adapters were introduced in the second step. The libraries were sequenced on an Illumina NovaSeq using 2 x 150 bp paired-end reads. The authors' pipeline ran thus. Reads were demultiplexed and collapsed into UMI-guided consensus sequences with migec v1.2.7. With mixcr v2.1.11, UMI consensuses were aligned to TRA and TRB V and J templates and assembled into clonotypes. A clonotype was counted as expanded or contracted only when both edgeR and NoisET called the clonotype significant, with the noise models trained on biological replicates. edgeR calls used a false discovery rate-adjusted p below 0.01 and a log2 fold-change threshold of 1. PCA with hierarchical clustering of max-normalized trajectories of the 1000 most abundant clonotypes was used as exploratory dynamics analysis. Each responding clone was given a CD4 or CD8 phenotype based on the CD4+ and CD8+ repertoires, which had been sequenced separately. TCRdb cleaned the public reads at Q25 with fastp, built clones with MiXCR and kept in-frame beta chains. Identical CDR3 protein sequences are pooled into one entry, listed with their most common genes and DNA. TCRdb, rather than the study authors, made the V and J calls. Recorded for this sample are 470,000 or so distinct CDR3 sequences; approximately 23% of them occurred a single time. Together, the top ten hold 12% of the sample.

The clonotype comes from an adult woman who had mild COVID-19 (a few samples of this study predate the infection). The sample titles of this study are shuffled in the database, so cell type and time point are left out; the donor was told from shared clones. Sequencing was performed on PBMCs or a T cell subset sorted from them (not recorded which). This sequence uses TRBV7-8 and TRBJ2-3; 7 central nucleotides agree with TRBD1. At the DNA level, the sequence is TGTGCCAGCAGCCTCGCCGGGACAGACACAGATACGCAGTATTTT. Its translation reads: CASSLAGTDTDTQYF.